Below, 30 T cell receptor beta chains from the same sample are listed, as sequenced in a study of cytomegalovirus exposure and HLA in healthy donors. The PCR made use of 60 Vbeta and 13 Jbeta primers. Only in-frame clones appear in the TCRdb table, and some are missing; sequencing was by immunoSEQ multiplex PCR. The table lists 95,000 to 100,000 clones, more than 65% of them singletons. The source material was PBMCs. The receptors derive from a human donor in good health.

This chain uses TRBV19 with TRBJ2-7; 10 nucleotides line up with TRBD1. Germline loops: CDR1 LNHDA, CDR2 SQIVND (reference sequence). The CDR3 length is 16 residues. The V and J ends lost 3 bases and 8 bases, in that order; junction bases with no gene match: 13. CDR3 in amino acids: CASSMSMGQGTPQQYF. The DNA of the CDR3 is TGTGCCAGTAGTATGTCTATGGGACAGGGGACCCCACAGCAGTACTTC.

The genes are TRBV25-1 and TRBJ2-2; weak D call: TRBD2 (7 bases). The V end was cut by 5 bases, the J end by 7 bases, with 17 bases between. Germline values: CDR1 MGHDK, CDR2 SYGVNS. The CDR3 sequence is 15 residues long. CDR3 amino acids: CASSHDRGGVGELFF. The CDR3 DNA sequence: TGTGCCAGCAGTCACGACAGAGGGGGGGTCGGGGAGCTGTTTTTT.

V is TRBV19 and J is TRBJ1-5; perhaps TRBD1 as D (5 bases). The germline V gene encodes CDR1 LNHDA and CDR2 SQIVND (reference sequence). The V and J ends lost 1 base and 4 bases respectively, with 11 bases between them. CDR3 length equals 15 residues. The CDR3 DNA reads as TGTGCCAGTAGTATAGGGGGCCGTTGGAATCAGCCCCAGCATTTT. The encoded protein is CASSIGGRWNQPQHF. Drawing the rest from reference TRBV19 and TRBJ1-5, the complete variable domain is DGGITQSPKYLFRKEGQNVTLSCEQNLNHDAMYWYRQDPGQGLRLIYYSQIVNDFQKGDIAEGYSVSREKKESFPLTVTSAQKNPTAFYLCASSIGGRWNQPQHFGDGTRLSIL.

This clone showed up just a few times. The chain employs TRBV27 and TRBJ1-6; weak D call: TRBD1 (5 bases). Germline V CDR1 and CDR2: MNHEY, SMNVEV (reference sequence). The CDR3 totals 12 residues. V was cut by 7 bases and J by 14 bases, with 15 bases left in between. The CDR3 reads CASKSRGWSLHF. CDR3 DNA sequence: TGTGCCAGCAAATCAAGGGGTTGGTCCCTCCACTTT.

The rearrangement joins TRBV7-2 to TRBJ2-7, with 11 bases fitting TRBD2. The CDR3 is made up of 14 amino acids. The germline V gene encodes CDR1 SGHTA and CDR2 FQGNSA. The trim removed 3 bases at V and 5 bases at J, leaving 3 bases unmatched. CDR3 in amino acids: CASSLTSGAHEQYF. The CDR3 DNA reads TGTGCCAGCAGCTTGACTAGCGGGGCGCACGAGCAGTACTTC. Combining the CDR3 with reference TRBV7-2 and TRBJ2-7 gives the whole variable domain GAGVSQSPSNKVTEKGKDVELRCDPISGHTALYWYRQSLGQGLEFLIYFQGNSAPDKSGLPSDRFSAERTGGSVSTLTIQRTQQEDSAVYLCASSLTSGAHEQYFGPGTRLTVT.

The gene calls are TRBV19 and TRBJ2-7, with 8 bases lining up with TRBD1. After removal of 9 bases from V and 2 bases from J, the junction contained 6 bases not matched to a gene. The CDR3 sequence is 13 residues long. Germline V gene data show CDR1 as LNHDA and CDR2 as SQIVND (reference sequence). This CDR3 is CASKEQGAYEQYF. The CDR3 DNA sequence: TGTGCCAGCAAGGAACAGGGGGCCTACGAGCAGTACTTC. Drawing the rest from reference TRBV19 and TRBJ2-7, the complete variable domain is DGGITQSPKYLFRKEGQNVTLSCEQNLNHDAMYWYRQDPGQGLRLIYYSQIVNDFQKGDIAEGYSVSREKKESFPLTVTSAQKNPTAFYLCASKEQGAYEQYFGPGTRLTVT.

The chain employs TRBV10-3 and TRBJ1-1; 10 bases agree with TRBD1. CDR3 length equals 13 residues. The germline V gene encodes CDR1 ENHRY and CDR2 SYGVKD. V lost 4 bases, J lost 7 bases, and 3 bases stayed unmatched. The CDR3 region has the DNA TGTGCCATCAGTGGGGACAGGGGCGATGAAGCTTTCTTT. It specifies CAISGDRGDEAFF.

V usage is TRBV7-2 and J usage is TRBJ2-1; D not resolved. V was pared by 3 bases and J by 5 bases, with 8 bases between. Germline values: CDR1 SGHTA, CDR2 FQGNSA. CDR3 length: 13 amino acids. The CDR3 sequence is CASSFRQDNEQFF. CDR3 DNA: TGTGCCAGCAGCTTTAGACAAGACAATGAGCAGTTCTTC.

V usage is TRBV2 and J usage is TRBJ2-7; 7 positions agree with TRBD1. V gave up 7 bases and J gave up 3 bases; unmatched junction bases: 12. Germline V lookup: CDR1 SNHLY, CDR2 FYNNEI. This CDR3 is 15 amino acids long. The CDR3 spells CASTEGDSPYYEQYF. The CDR3 nucleotides read TGTGCCAGCACCGAAGGGGACAGTCCATACTACGAGCAGTACTTC.

The chain has TRBV20-1 and TRBJ2-3; D remains unclear. V was pared by 1 base and J by 8 bases, with 7 bases between. This CDR3 is built from 11 residues. The germline V gene encodes CDR1 DFQATT and CDR2 SNEGSKA (reference sequence). The CDR3 DNA reads as TGCAGTGCTAGAGGCCCAGGTACGCAGTATTTT. It codes for CSARGPGTQYF.

CDR3 region: CASSFPGRGETQYF. As DNA, the CDR3 is TGTGCCAGCAGCTTCCCTGGGCGGGGGGAGACCCAGTACTTC. This rearrangement joins TRBV11-2 to TRBJ2-5; 7 positions match TRBD2. Germline V gives CDR1 SGHAT, CDR2 FQNNGV. The CDR3 runs 14 residues. The J segment lost 5 bases and the V segment lost 3 bases, leaving 6 bases of the junction unmatched.

The gene calls are TRBV5-1 and TRBJ2-2, with a tentative D call TRBD1 (6 bases). Trimming pared 1 base from V and 8 bases from J, leaving 9 bases between. Germline V lookup: CDR1 SGHRS, CDR2 YFSETQ. The CDR3 sequence is 13 residues long. The CDR3 DNA reads TGCGCCAGCAGCTTGAGGGGGTCGGGGGAGCTGTTTTTT. As protein: CASSLRGSGELFF.

This sequence joins TRBV2 and TRBJ2-7, with TRBD1 identical over 8 bases. Germline-derived CDR1 and CDR2 are SNHLY and FYNNEI. CDR3 length: 14 residues. Trimming took 4 bases from V and 4 from J; bases not matched to a gene: 6. The CDR3 DNA reads as TGTGCCAGCAGTGGCCCGGGACAGGATTACGAGCAGTACTTC. It specifies CASSGPGQDYEQYF.

CDR3 in amino acids: CASSPGTSGTPSEQYF. DNA of the CDR3: TGTGCCAGCAGCCCCGGGACTAGCGGGACCCCCTCCGAGCAGTACTTC. The rearrangement uses TRBV5-4 and TRBJ2-7; 13 bases match TRBD2. CDR1 is SGHNT, CDR2 YYREEE, per germline (reference sequence). Germline trimming cut 4 bases from V and 6 bases from J; bases unmatched to any gene: 10. The CDR3 runs 16 residues.

The table lists this clone with a few counts. V gene TRBV29-1 combines with J gene TRBJ1-6; D is unresolved. The CDR3 spans 13 residues. Germline values: CDR1 SQVTM, CDR2 ANQGSEA. The V gene lost 6 bases and the J gene lost 10 bases, with 16 bases spanning the gap. In DNA form, the CDR3 reads TGCAGCGTGGACGACTACCTAGAGTCACCCCTCCACTTT. This encodes CSVDDYLESPLHF.

V and J are TRBV14 and TRBJ1-1; D remains ambiguous. CDR1 and CDR2 (germline): SGHDN, FVKESK. Trimming removed 4 bases at V and 4 bases at J, with 13 bases between. The CDR3 covers 14 residues. The CDR3 DNA follows: TGTGCCAGCAGCCGGGAGGTTTCGAGCACTGAAGCTTTCTTT. Amino acid sequence: CASSREVSSTEAFF.

This clone was seen just once. J is TRBJ1-4 and V is TRBV18, with 7 bases lining up with TRBD1. The germline V gene has CDR1 KGHSH and CDR2 LQKENI. V shed 0 bases, J shed 6 bases, and the junction held 4 bases outside the gene matches. This CDR3 region has 15 residues. The CDR3 is CASSPPTGDYEKLFF. CDR3 coding DNA: TGTGCCAGCTCACCACCCACAGGGGATTATGAAAAACTGTTTTTT.

The chain joins TRBV30 to TRBJ1-1; D is perhaps TRBD1 (5 bases). Trimming took off 1 base at V and 0 bases at J, with 9 bases between the two ends. The CDR3 has 14 residues. Germline CDR1 and CDR2: GTSNPN and SVGIG (reference sequence). The CDR3: CAWSAGHMNTEAFF. CDR3 DNA: TGTGCCTGGAGTGCCGGACATATGAACACTGAAGCTTTCTTT.

This clone was picked up one time. The rearrangement joins TRBV6-5 to TRBJ2-3, with 10 nucleotides matching TRBD2. This CDR3 has 16 amino acids. V shed 0 bases and J 4 bases; nucleotides not matched to a gene: 4. Germline V gene data show CDR1 as MNHEY and CDR2 as SVGAGI. CDR3 protein: CASSYSSGGTADTQYF. The CDR3 coding sequence is TGTGCCAGCAGTTACTCTAGCGGGGGGACGGCAGATACGCAGTATTTT.

The V call is TRBV7-2, the J call TRBJ2-5, with 8 bases identical to TRBD2. The CDR3 is 12 residues long. In germline, CDR1 is SGHTA, CDR2 FQGNSA. The CDR3 nucleotides are TGTGGGGTAGCGGGGATGCAAGAGACCCAGTACTTC. As protein: CGVAGMQETQYF.

The chain combines TRBV5-4 with TRBJ2-1, with 14 nucleotides matching TRBD2. J lost 8 bases, V lost 0 bases, and 7 bases had no gene match. The CDR3 spans 17 residues. Germline V gene lookup returns CDR1 SGHNT and CDR2 YYREEE (reference sequence). CDR3 sequence (DNA): TGTGCCAGCAGCTTGGCCGGGACTAGCGGGGGAGGTGATGAGCAGTTCTTC. Its protein is CASSLAGTSGGGDEQFF. Combining the CDR3 with reference TRBV5-4 and TRBJ2-1 gives the whole variable domain ETGVTQSPTHLIKTRGQQVTLRCSSQSGHNTVSWYQQALGQGPQFIFQYYREEENGRGNFPPRFSGLQFPNYSSELNVNALELDDSALYLCASSLAGTSGGGDEQFFGPGTRLTVL.

This clone has only a few counts. The rearrangement joins TRBV19 to TRBJ2-3; 9 bases match TRBD2. Per germline, CDR1 LNHDA and CDR2 SQIVND (reference sequence). The CDR3 contains 17 residues. Trimming at V came to 3 bases and at J to 6 bases, leaving 13 bases not matched to a gene. CDR3 region: CASSIRGVAGVSDTQYF. As DNA, the CDR3 is TGTGCCAGTAGTATCCGTGGGGTAGCGGGAGTATCGGATACGCAGTATTTT. The full variable domain, with the rest looked up from reference TRBV19 and TRBJ2-3, is DGGITQSPKYLFRKEGQNVTLSCEQNLNHDAMYWYRQDPGQGLRLIYYSQIVNDFQKGDIAEGYSVSREKKESFPLTVTSAQKNPTAFYLCASSIRGVAGVSDTQYFGPGTRLTVL.

This clone was counted a few times. The chain couples TRBV4-3 to TRBJ1-1; possible D gene TRBD1, 6 bases. V was cut by 1 base and J by 2 bases, with 11 bases left in between. The germline V gene has CDR1 LGHNA and CDR2 YSLEER. The CDR3 is 15 amino acids. CDR3 sequence: CASSQAGTFNTEAFF. CDR3 DNA sequence: TGCGCCAGCAGCCAAGCCGGGACATTCAACACTGAAGCTTTCTTT.

This clone was seen a handful of times. The V gene is TRBV25-1, the J gene TRBJ1-1; D is ambiguous. Looked up from germline, CDR1 is MGHDK and CDR2 is SYGVNS. The V gene lost 7 bases and the J gene lost 0 bases, with 9 bases spanning the gap. The CDR3 loop spans 13 amino acids. The CDR3 DNA is TGTGCCAGCAAGGCACAGATGAACACTGAAGCTTTCTTT. Amino acid sequence: CASKAQMNTEAFF. The variable domain in full, completed from reference TRBV25-1 and TRBJ1-1, reads EADIYQTPRYLVIGTGKKITLECSQTMGHDKMYWYQQDPGMELHLIHYSYGVNSTEKGDLSSESTVSRIRTEHFPLTLESARPSHTSQYLCASKAQMNTEAFFGQGTRLTVV.

The V gene is TRBV27, the J gene TRBJ1-4; 7 positions match TRBD1. Trimming cost V 6 bases and J 8 bases; bases outside gene matches: 15. This CDR3 has 16 residues. Germline CDR1 is MNHEY and CDR2 is SMNVEV (reference sequence). This CDR3 reads CASRFRTQGYDEKLFF. In DNA form, the CDR3 reads TGTGCCAGCAGGTTCAGAACACAGGGGTACGACGAAAAACTGTTTTTT.

J is TRBJ1-2 and V is TRBV7-8; D gene uncertain. This CDR3 has 13 residues. CDR1 is SGHVS, CDR2 FQNEAQ, per germline. Trimming took 2 bases from V and 5 from J, leaving 9 bases between them. CDR3 protein: CASSLSSEYGYTF. CDR3 DNA: TGTGCCAGCAGCTTAAGCTCGGAGTATGGCTACACCTTC.

The gene calls are TRBV27 and TRBJ2-1; D is unresolved. There are 13 residues in the CDR3. Germline V CDR1 and CDR2: MNHEY, SMNVEV (reference sequence). V was cut by 3 bases and J by 0 bases, with 3 bases left in between. The CDR3 here is CASSFSSYNEQFF. As DNA, the CDR3 is TGTGCCAGCAGTTTCAGCTCCTACAATGAGCAGTTCTTC.

J is TRBJ1-1 and V is TRBV19; the D gene is possibly TRBD1 (6 bases). Trimming removed 5 bases at V and 8 bases at J, with 15 bases between. This CDR3 is 13 amino acids long. The germline gives CDR1 LNHDA, CDR2 SQIVND (reference sequence). CDR3 in DNA: TGTGCCAGTAGTTCGGTACAGGGAAAAGAAGCTTTCTTT. This gives the protein CASSSVQGKEAFF.

The chain carries TRBV6-9 and TRBJ2-5; TRBD2 might be the D (6 bases). V lost 7 bases and J 4 bases, leaving 28 bases between the germline ends. This CDR3 region has 18 residues. Germline V gene lookup returns CDR1 MNHGY and CDR2 SVAAGI. CDR3 loop: CASITEESRGGSPETQYF. CDR3 nucleotides: TGTGCCAGCATAACCGAGGAGTCGAGGGGAGGCAGCCCAGAGACCCAGTACTTC.

The J gene is TRBJ2-2, the V gene TRBV18, with TRBD1 as a possible D gene (5 bases). The CDR3 spans 16 residues. Germline-derived CDR1 and CDR2 are KGHSH and LQKENI. V was shortened by 6 bases and J by 4 bases, with 18 bases between the two germline ends. Here the CDR3 reads CASSPERGLFTGELFF. CDR3 nucleotide sequence: TGTGCCAGCTCCCCAGAAAGGGGTCTGTTCACCGGGGAGCTGTTTTTT.